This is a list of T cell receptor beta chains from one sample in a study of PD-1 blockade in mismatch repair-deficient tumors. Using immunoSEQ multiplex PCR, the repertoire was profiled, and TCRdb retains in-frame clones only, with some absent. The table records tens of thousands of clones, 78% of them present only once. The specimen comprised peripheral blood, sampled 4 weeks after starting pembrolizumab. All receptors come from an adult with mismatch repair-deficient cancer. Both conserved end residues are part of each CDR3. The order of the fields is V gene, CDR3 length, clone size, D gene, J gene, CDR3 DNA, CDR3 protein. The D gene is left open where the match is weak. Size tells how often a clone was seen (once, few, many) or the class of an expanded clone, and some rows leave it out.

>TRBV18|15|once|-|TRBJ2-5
TGTGCCAGCTCAAAAGGGGACGGCACTCAAGAGACCCAGTACTTC
CASSKGDGTQETQYF
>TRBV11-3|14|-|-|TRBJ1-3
TGTGCCAGCAGCTTAGGGGGTTCTGGAAACACCATATATTTT
CASSLGGSGNTIYF
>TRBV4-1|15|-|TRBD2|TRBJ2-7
TGCGCCAGCAGCCTATTAGCGGGAGGGCCTTACGAGCAGTACTTC
CASSLLAGGPYEQYF
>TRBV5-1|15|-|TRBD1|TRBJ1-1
TGCGCCAGCAGCCGCGAGACAGGGGGGAACACTGAAGCTTTCTTT
CASSRETGGNTEAFF
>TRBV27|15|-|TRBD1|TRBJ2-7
TGTGCCAGCAGTGTGACGACAGGGGTGGGAGGTGAGCAGTACTTC
CASSVTTGVGGEQYF
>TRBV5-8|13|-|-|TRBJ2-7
TGTGCCAGCAGCTCAGAACCCAGCTACGAGCAGTACTTC
CASSSEPSYEQYF
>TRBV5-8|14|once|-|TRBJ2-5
TGTGCCAGCAGCTTTGGGGGTGCCCAAGAGACCCAGTACTTC
CASSFGGAQETQYF
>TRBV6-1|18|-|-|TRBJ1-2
TGTGCCAGCAGTGGGACGAACCTTGGACAGACTTACCGCTATGGCTACACCTTC
CASSGTNLGQTYRYGYTF
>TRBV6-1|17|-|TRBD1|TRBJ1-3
TGTGCCAGCAGTGGAATTCCCGGACAGGTCCTTGGAAACACCATATATTTT
CASSGIPGQVLGNTIYF
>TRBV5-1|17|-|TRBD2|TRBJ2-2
TGCGCCAGCAGCCCCGGATCGACTAGCGGAGGCACCGGGGAGCTGTTTTTT
CASSPGSTSGGTGELFF
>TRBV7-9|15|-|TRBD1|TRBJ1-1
TGTGCCAGCAGCTTAGGCTCCGGGACAGGGGAACGAGCTTTCTTT
CASSLGSGTGERAFF
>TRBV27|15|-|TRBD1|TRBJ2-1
TGTGCCAGCAGTTTTAGGACAGGGGCATCCAATGAGCAGTTCTTC
CASSFRTGASNEQFF
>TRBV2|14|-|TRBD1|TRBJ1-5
TGTGCCAGCAGTGGGACAGGGGGTCATCAGCCCCAGCATTTT
CASSGTGGHQPQHF
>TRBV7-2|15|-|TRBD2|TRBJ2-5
TGTGCCAGCAGCTTAGTGGGACTAGCGGGAGAGACCCAGTACTTC
CASSLVGLAGETQYF
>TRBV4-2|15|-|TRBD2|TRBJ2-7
TGTGCCAGCAGGGTAAGGACTAGCGGGACCTACGAGCAGTACTTC
CASRVRTSGTYEQYF
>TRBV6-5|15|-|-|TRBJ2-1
TGTGCCAGCAGAAAGCTGGCGGACCCGGTCAATGAGCAGTTCTTC
CASRKLADPVNEQFF
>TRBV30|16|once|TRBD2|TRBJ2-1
TGTGCCTGGAGTGTATTTAGCGGGAGTTCATACAATGAGCAGTTCTTC
CAWSVFSGSSYNEQFF
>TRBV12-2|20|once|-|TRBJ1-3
TGTGCAAGTCGCTTGGTCAGGGACAGGGGGCACTATCTCTCTGGAAACACCATATATTTT
CASRLVRDRGHYLSGNTIYF
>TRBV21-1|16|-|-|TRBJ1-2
TGTGCCAGCAGCAAACTAGGGAAAAAGGGTAACTATGGCTACACCTTC
CASSKLGKKGNYGYTF
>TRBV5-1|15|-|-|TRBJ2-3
TGCGCCAGCAGCTTGGTAATGAGCAGCACAGATACGCAGTATTTT
CASSLVMSSTDTQYF
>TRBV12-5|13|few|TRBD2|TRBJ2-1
TGTGCTAGTGGTTCGGGGGGTTTTGGTGAGCAGTTCTTC
CASGSGGFGEQFF
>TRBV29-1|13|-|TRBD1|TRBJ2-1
TGCAGCGTTGAAAGGACAGGGGTCCGTGAGCAGTTCTTC
CSVERTGVREQFF
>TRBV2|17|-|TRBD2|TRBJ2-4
TGTGCCAGCAGTGAGGCTGGGGGGTCTAGCGGCCTGGCGATTCAGTACTTC
CASSEAGGSSGLAIQYF
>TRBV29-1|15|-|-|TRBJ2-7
TGCAGCGTTGAATACAGGGATAGCGGCTCCTACGAGCAGTACTTC
CSVEYRDSGSYEQYF
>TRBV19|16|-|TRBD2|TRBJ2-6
TGTGCCAGTAGTATCGAGCGGGGGGCAGGGGCCAACGTCCTGACTTTC
CASSIERGAGANVLTF
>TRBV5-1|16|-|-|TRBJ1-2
TGCGCCAGCACCCTGGGAGGGAACAAACTTATCGGTGGCTACACCTTC
CASTLGGNKLIGGYTF
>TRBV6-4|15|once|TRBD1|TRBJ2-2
TGTGCCAGCAGAGGACAGGGGGCAAGCTCCGGGGAGCTGTTTTTT
CASRGQGASSGELFF
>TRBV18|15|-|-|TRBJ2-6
TGTGCCAGCTCACCAGATAGCTCTGGGGCCAACGTCCTGACTTTC
CASSPDSSGANVLTF
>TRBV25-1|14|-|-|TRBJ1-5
TGTGCCAGCACCGTTACGGGAGGGTATCAGCCCCAGCATTTT
CASTVTGGYQPQHF
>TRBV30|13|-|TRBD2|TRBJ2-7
TGTGCCTGGAGTGGGCTAGCGGGATACGAGCAGTACTTC
CAWSGLAGYEQYF
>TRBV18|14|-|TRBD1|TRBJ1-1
TGTGCCAGCTCCCAGGGACAGGTTGGCACTGAAGCTTTCTTT
CASSQGQVGTEAFF
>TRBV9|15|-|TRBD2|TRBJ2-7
TGTGCCAGCAGCGTCGGACTAGCGGGAACCTACGAGCAGTACTTC
CASSVGLAGTYEQYF
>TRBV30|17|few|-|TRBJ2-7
TGTGCCTGGAGTAAATTTCCGGGGACGGTGGGCTCCTACGAGCAGTACTTC
CAWSKFPGTVGSYEQYF
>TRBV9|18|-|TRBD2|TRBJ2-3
TGTGCCAGCAGCGCGAGCGGGAGGTCGGGCCCCCGCACAGATACGCAGTATTTT
CASSASGRSGPRTDTQYF
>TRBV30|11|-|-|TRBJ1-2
TGTGCCTGGAGCTTGCCCCGTGGCTACACCTTC
CAWSLPRGYTF
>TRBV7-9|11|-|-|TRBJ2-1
TGTGCCAGCAGCTTGGTCGATGAGCAGTTCTTC
CASSLVDEQFF
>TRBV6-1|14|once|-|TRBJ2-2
TGTGCCAGCATGAGGGCCGCGAACACCGGGGAGCTGTTTTTT
CASMRAANTGELFF
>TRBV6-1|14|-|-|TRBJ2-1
TGTGCCAGCAGTGAAGGGGGCCACTACAATGAGCAGTTCTTC
CASSEGGHYNEQFF
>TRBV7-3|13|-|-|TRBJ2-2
TGTGCCAGCAGCTTAACAGGAAGCGGGGAGCTGTTTTTT
CASSLTGSGELFF
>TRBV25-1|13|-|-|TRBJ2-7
TGTGCCAGCAGTGAATGGCAGGAGTACGAGCAGTACTTC
CASSEWQEYEQYF
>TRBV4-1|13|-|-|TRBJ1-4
TGCGCCAGCAGCCAAGACTGGGGTTTGTTGCTGTTTTTT
CASSQDWGLLLFF
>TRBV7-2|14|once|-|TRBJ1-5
TGTGCCAGCAGTCGCGACAGTAGCAATCAGCCCCAGCATTTT
CASSRDSSNQPQHF
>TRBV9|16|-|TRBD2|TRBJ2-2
TGTGCCAGCAGCGTAGGACTAGCGGGAGGCACCGGGGAGCTGTTTTTT
CASSVGLAGGTGELFF
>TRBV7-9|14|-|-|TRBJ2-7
TGTGCCAGCAGCCATCGGGACGGGCTCTACGAGCAGTACTTC
CASSHRDGLYEQYF
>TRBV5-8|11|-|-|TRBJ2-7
TGTGCCAGCAGCTTGCCGCTACAGCAGTACTTC
CASSLPLQQYF
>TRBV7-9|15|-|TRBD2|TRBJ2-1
TGTGCCAGCAGCTACCTGGCGGGAGTGTTCAATGAGCAGTTCTTC
CASSYLAGVFNEQFF
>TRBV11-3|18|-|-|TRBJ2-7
TGTGCCAGCAGCTTAGGACAGTTGGCCGCATCACTCTCCTACGAGCAGTACTTC
CASSLGQLAASLSYEQYF
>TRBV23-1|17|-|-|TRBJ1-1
TGCGCCAGCAGTCAATCCATCCCCCCTACAGGGAACACTGAAGCTTTCTTT
CASSQSIPPTGNTEAFF
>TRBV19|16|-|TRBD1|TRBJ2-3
TGTGCCAGTAGGCTGGGACAGGGGTTCGGCACAGATACGCAGTATTTT
CASRLGQGFGTDTQYF
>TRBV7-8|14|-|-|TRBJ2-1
TGTGCCAGCAGCGCACAGGATTCAGGCAATGAGCAGTTCTTC
CASSAQDSGNEQFF
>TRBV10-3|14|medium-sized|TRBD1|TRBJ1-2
TGTGCCATCACCCAGGACAGGGGTGACTATGGCTACACCTTC
CAITQDRGDYGYTF